The 20 T cell receptor beta chains below were found in one sample sequenced in a study of blood T cell repertoires in COVID-19. Only in-frame clones appear in the TCRdb table, and some are missing; sequencing was by immunoSEQ multiplex PCR. The table has approximately 82,000 clones, around 85% seen once. Specimen: peripheral blood. The receptors shown here come from a woman between 65 and 79 years old with active or convalescent COVID-19.

The chain employs TRBV14 and TRBJ2-1; D call uncertain. Germline CDR1 and CDR2: SGHDN and FVKESK. The CDR3 is 14 residues long. Trimming removed 4 bases at V and 6 bases at J, with 13 bases between. DNA for the CDR3: TGTGCCAGCAGCCCCTCACTCTCCCGCAATGAGCAGTTCTTC. Amino acids: CASSPSLSRNEQFF.

This clone has just one count. J is TRBJ1-3 and V is TRBV5-1; D remains ambiguous. Trimming cost V 2 bases and J 2 bases, with 11 bases left between them. The CDR3 runs 15 residues. Germline V gene sequence: CDR1 SGHRS, CDR2 YFSETQ. CDR3 nucleotides: TGCGCCAGCAGCTTCTCGTCGGGAACTGGAAACACCATATATTTT. Its protein is CASSFSSGTGNTIYF.

The sample holds many counts of this clone. CDR3 loop: CASSVSQGASGNTIYF. CDR3 DNA sequence: TGTGCCAGCAGTGTTTCACAGGGGGCTTCTGGAAACACCATATATTTT. V gene TRBV2 combines with J gene TRBJ1-3, with 9 positions matching TRBD1. Germline V gene sequence: CDR1 SNHLY, CDR2 FYNNEI. CDR3 length: 16 residues. V lost 4 bases, J lost 1 base, and 5 bases stayed unmatched.

This chain joins TRBV19 and TRBJ2-1; possibly TRBD2 for D (6 bases). The V end lost 3 bases, the J end lost 3 bases, and 9 bases lay between the germline ends. The CDR3 is 14 residues long. Germline V gene data show CDR1 as LNHDA and CDR2 as SQIVND (reference sequence). CDR3 sequence: CASSIAGYYNEQFF. CDR3 in DNA: TGTGCCAGTAGTATCGCGGGGTACTACAATGAGCAGTTCTTC.

The rearrangement uses TRBV28 and TRBJ2-5; D is ambiguous. CDR3 size: 14 residues. The germline gives CDR1 MDHEN, CDR2 SYDVKM. Between the trimmed V and J ends, which lost 6 bases and 5 bases, there was a span of 16 bases. The CDR3 DNA follows: TGTGCCAGCAGCTCGCTCCTGGCCCTCGAGACCCAGTACTTC. Translating it yields CASSSLLALETQYF.

The chain combines TRBV19 with TRBJ2-3, with 9 nucleotides matching TRBD1. Germline V lookup: CDR1 LNHDA, CDR2 SQIVND (reference sequence). The CDR3 runs to 15 residues. V trimming: 3 bases; J trimming: 2 bases; junction bases outside the gene matches: 3. The CDR3: CASSISQGATDTQYF. CDR3 coding DNA: TGTGCCAGTAGTATCTCACAGGGGGCCACAGATACGCAGTATTTT.

The chain has TRBV7-9 and TRBJ1-6, with TRBD1 as a possible D gene (5 bases). The CDR3 is 19 residues long. CDR1 SEHNR and CDR2 FQNEAQ come from the germline V gene (reference sequence). V dropped 1 base and J dropped 0 bases, with 16 bases sitting between them. CDR3 residues: CASSLVLTGGSSYNSPLHF. DNA of the CDR3: TGTGCCAGCAGCTTAGTATTAACGGGGGGGAGCTCCTATAATTCACCCCTCCACTTT.

This chain connects TRBV2 to TRBJ2-7; D is unresolved. Germline V gene lookup returns CDR1 SNHLY and CDR2 FYNNEI. This CDR3 region has 10 residues. Trimming removed 4 bases at V and 4 bases at J, with 2 bases between. In DNA, the CDR3 is TGTGCCAGCAGTGTATACGAGCAGTACTTC. Its protein is CASSVYEQYF. Full variable domain (outside the CDR3, taken from reference TRBV2 and TRBJ2-7): EPEVTQTPSHQVTQMGQEVILRCVPISNHLYFYWYRQILGQKVEFLVSFYNNEISEKSEIFDDQFSVERPDGSNFTLKIRSTKLEDSAMYFCASSVYEQYFGPGTRLTVT.

The rearrangement uses TRBV5-6 and TRBJ2-1; 9 bases map to TRBD1. Germline CDR1 is SGHDT and CDR2 is YYEEEE. The J segment lost 3 bases and the V segment lost 4 bases, leaving 5 bases of the junction unmatched. The CDR3 is 15 residues long. The CDR3 here is CASSNRDRDYNEQFF. Here the CDR3 DNA reads TGTGCCAGCAGCAACCGGGACAGGGACTACAATGAGCAGTTCTTC.

This clone appeared once. The J gene is TRBJ2-5, the V gene TRBV7-8; 8 bases are a match to TRBD1. Looked up from germline, CDR1 is SGHVS and CDR2 is FQNEAQ. The CDR3 runs 15 residues. Losses at the gene ends were 2 bases for V and 3 bases for J; bases not matched to a gene: 5. The CDR3 region is CASSLQGAQKETQYF. In DNA form, the CDR3 reads TGTGCCAGCAGCTTACAGGGGGCCCAAAAAGAGACCCAGTACTTC.

The V and J genes are TRBV13 and TRBJ2-2; 10 bases are shared with TRBD1. J was trimmed by 6 bases and V by 4 bases; bases with no gene match: 8. The CDR3 consists of 16 residues. Germline CDR1 is PRHDT and CDR2 is FYEKMQ (reference sequence). DNA of the CDR3: TGTGCCAGCAGCTCACCGGGACAGGGGAGGGCCGGGGAGCTGTTTTTT. It yields the protein CASSSPGQGRAGELFF.

The V call is TRBV5-1, the J call TRBJ1-1; D is unresolved. The CDR3 covers 13 residues. V lost 2 bases and J 5 bases, leaving 10 bases between the germline ends. The V gene's germline CDR1 is SGHRS and CDR2 YFSETQ. As DNA, the CDR3 is TGCGCCAGCAGCTTTATTGAGCAAACTGAAGCTTTCTTT. Amino acids: CASSFIEQTEAFF. The full variable domain, rest sourced from reference TRBV5-1 and TRBJ1-1, is KAGVTQTPRYLIKTRGQQVTLSCSPISGHRSVSWYQQTPGQGLQFLFEYFSETQRNKGNFPGRFSGRQFSNSRSEMNVSTLELGDSALYLCASSFIEQTEAFFGQGTRLTVV.

This clone occurred a few times. The V gene is TRBV20-1, the J gene TRBJ2-7, with a tentative D call TRBD1 (6 bases). The length of the CDR3 is 13 residues. Germline CDR1 reads DFQATT; CDR2 reads SNEGSKA (reference sequence). V lost 3 bases and J 3 bases, leaving 12 bases between the germline ends. The CDR3 sequence is CSASRGFDYEQYF. The CDR3 coding sequence is TGCAGTGCTAGTAGGGGGTTTGACTACGAGCAGTACTTC.

The chain combines TRBV6-5 with TRBJ2-7; 10 bases fit TRBD1. Germline V gives CDR1 MNHEY, CDR2 SVGAGI. The junction had 5 bases not matched to a gene; V was cut back by 5 bases and J by 1 base. The CDR3 is 15 residues long. The DNA for the CDR3 is TGTGCCAGCAGTAATTCGGGACAGGGGTCCTACGAGCAGTACTTC. The encoded protein is CASSNSGQGSYEQYF.

V usage is TRBV29-1 and J usage is TRBJ1-1; no firm D call. CDR1 SQVTM and CDR2 ANQGSEA come from the germline V gene. The CDR3 totals 12 residues. Trimming pared 4 bases from V and 5 bases from J, leaving 11 bases between. The CDR3 region has the DNA TGCAGCGTTGGAATTCCGGGAACTGAAGCTTTCTTT. Protein: CSVGIPGTEAFF.

The V call is TRBV24-1, the J call TRBJ2-7, with TRBD1 identical over 7 bases. Looked up from germline, CDR1 is KGHDR and CDR2 is SFDVKD. V shed 4 bases and J 6 bases; nucleotides not matched to a gene: 8. The CDR3 is 14 amino acids. The CDR3 nucleotides read TGTGCCACCAGTGACCCGACAGGGATCGGCGAGCAGTACTTC. Its protein is CATSDPTGIGEQYF.

This clone was seen a few times. This chain links TRBV7-2 with TRBJ2-7, with TRBD1 as a possible D gene (5 bases). The germline V gene encodes CDR1 SGHTA and CDR2 FQGNSA. The CDR3 has 15 amino acids. V lost 2 bases to trimming and J lost 2 bases, with 13 bases between them. CDR3 nucleotides: TGTGCCAGCAGCTTACAGGGCTCCATCCCCTACGAGCAGTACTTC. This encodes CASSLQGSIPYEQYF.

The chain carries TRBV10-3 and TRBJ1-2; TRBD1 is a possible D gene (6 bases). This CDR3 has 13 amino acids. Germline V gene lookup returns CDR1 ENHRY and CDR2 SYGVKD. Deletions cut 6 bases from V and 3 bases from J, with 11 bases between. CDR3 nucleotides: TGTGCCATCAGCCTGGACAGAGACTATGGCTACACCTTC. As protein: CAISLDRDYGYTF.

This chain links TRBV5-4 with TRBJ1-4; 7 nucleotides align to TRBD1. V shed 0 bases, J shed 6 bases, and the junction held 5 bases outside the gene matches. The CDR3 runs 15 residues. Germline V gene sequence: CDR1 SGHNT, CDR2 YYREEE (reference sequence). The CDR3 loop is CASSLEAGGYEKLFF. In DNA, the CDR3 is TGTGCCAGCAGCTTGGAGGCAGGGGGTTATGAAAAACTGTTTTTT.

The CDR3 reads CAIRGTGQGVDWNTEAFF. CDR3 nucleotides: TGTGCCATAAGGGGAACGGGACAGGGGGTAGATTGGAACACTGAAGCTTTCTTT. The V call is TRBV7-9, the J call TRBJ1-1; 11 bases map to TRBD1. The germline V gene has CDR1 SEHNR and CDR2 FQNEAQ (reference sequence). The CDR3 totals 18 residues. J was trimmed by 1 base and V by 10 bases; bases with no gene match: 17. The full variable domain, completed using reference TRBV7-9 and TRBJ1-1, is DTGVSQNPRHKITKRGQNVTFRCDPISEHNRLYWYRQTLGQGPEFLTYFQNEAQLEKSRLLSDRFSAERPKGSFSTLEIQRTEQGDSAMYLCAIRGTGQGVDWNTEAFFGQGTRLTVV.